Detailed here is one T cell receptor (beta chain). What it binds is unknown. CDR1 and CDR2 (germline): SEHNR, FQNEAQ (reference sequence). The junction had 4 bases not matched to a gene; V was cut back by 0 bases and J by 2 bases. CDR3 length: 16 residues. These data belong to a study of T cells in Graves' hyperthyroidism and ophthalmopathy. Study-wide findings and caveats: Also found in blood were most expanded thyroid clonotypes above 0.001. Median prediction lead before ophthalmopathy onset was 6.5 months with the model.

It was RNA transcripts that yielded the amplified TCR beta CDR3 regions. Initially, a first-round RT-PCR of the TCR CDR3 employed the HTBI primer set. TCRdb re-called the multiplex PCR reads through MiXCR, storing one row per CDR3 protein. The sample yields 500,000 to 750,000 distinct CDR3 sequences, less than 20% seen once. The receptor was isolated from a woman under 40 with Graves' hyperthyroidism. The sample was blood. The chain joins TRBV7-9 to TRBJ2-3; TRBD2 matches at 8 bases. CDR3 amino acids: CASSLALLADTDTQYF. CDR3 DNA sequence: TGTGCCAGCAGCTTAGCGCTACTAGCGGACACAGATACGCAGTATTTT.